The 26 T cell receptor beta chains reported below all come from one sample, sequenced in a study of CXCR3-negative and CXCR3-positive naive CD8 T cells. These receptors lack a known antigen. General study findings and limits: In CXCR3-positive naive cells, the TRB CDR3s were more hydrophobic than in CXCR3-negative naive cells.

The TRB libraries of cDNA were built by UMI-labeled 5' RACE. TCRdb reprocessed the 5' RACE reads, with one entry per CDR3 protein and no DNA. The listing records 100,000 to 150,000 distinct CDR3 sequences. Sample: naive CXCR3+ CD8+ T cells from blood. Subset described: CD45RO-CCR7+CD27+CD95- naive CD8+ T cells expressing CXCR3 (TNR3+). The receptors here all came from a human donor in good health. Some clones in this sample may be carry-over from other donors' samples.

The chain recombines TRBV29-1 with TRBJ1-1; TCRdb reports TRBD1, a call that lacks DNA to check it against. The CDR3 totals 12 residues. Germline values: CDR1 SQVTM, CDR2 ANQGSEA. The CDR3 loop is CSVRVWGTEAFF.

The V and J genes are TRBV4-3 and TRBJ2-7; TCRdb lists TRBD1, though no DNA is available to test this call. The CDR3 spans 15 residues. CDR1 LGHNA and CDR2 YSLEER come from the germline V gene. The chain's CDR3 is CASSQGIGIPYEQYF.

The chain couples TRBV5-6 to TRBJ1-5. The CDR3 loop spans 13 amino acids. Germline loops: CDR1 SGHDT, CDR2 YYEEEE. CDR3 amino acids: CASSLTSNQPQHF.

The CDR3 is CSAETLSGTSGFYEQYF. The chain uses TRBV20-1 and TRBJ2-7; the TCRdb call, TRBD2, lacks DNA for checking. CDR3 length: 17 amino acids. Germline CDR1 and CDR2: DFQATT and SNEGSKA (reference sequence).

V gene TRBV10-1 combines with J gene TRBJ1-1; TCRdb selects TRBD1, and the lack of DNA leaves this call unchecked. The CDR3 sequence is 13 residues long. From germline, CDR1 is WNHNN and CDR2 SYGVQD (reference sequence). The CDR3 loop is CASSESGATEAFF.

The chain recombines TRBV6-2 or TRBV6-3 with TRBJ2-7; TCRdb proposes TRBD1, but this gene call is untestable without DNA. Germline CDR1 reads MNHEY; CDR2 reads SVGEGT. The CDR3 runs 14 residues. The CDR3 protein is CASSYSPGANEQYF.

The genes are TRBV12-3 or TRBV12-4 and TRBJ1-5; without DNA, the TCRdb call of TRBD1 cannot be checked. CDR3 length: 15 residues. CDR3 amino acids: CASSLVGQDNQPQHF.

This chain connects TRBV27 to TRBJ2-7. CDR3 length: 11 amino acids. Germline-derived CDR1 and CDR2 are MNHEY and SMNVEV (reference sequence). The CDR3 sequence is CASSLYGEQYF.

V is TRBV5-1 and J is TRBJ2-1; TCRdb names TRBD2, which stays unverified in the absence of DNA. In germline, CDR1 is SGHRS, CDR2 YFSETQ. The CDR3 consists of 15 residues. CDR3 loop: CASGSPLSGMYEQFF.

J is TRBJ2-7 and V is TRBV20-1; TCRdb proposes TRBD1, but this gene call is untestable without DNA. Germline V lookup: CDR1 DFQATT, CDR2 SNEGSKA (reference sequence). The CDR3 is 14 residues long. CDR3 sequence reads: CSARDGQGGYEQYF.

The chain's CDR3 is CATSRDRHEQYF. The chain joins TRBV15 to TRBJ2-7. The CDR3 runs to 12 residues. Germline lookup yields CDR1 LNHNV and CDR2 YYDKDF (reference sequence).

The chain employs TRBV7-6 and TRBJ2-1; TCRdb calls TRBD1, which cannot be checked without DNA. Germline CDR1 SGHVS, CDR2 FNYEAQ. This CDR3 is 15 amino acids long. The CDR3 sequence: CASSTTDRGTLEQFF.

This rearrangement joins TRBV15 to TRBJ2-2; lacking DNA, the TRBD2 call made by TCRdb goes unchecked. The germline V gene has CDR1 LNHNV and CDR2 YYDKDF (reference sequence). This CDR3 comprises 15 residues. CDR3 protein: CATSRAGEASGELFF.

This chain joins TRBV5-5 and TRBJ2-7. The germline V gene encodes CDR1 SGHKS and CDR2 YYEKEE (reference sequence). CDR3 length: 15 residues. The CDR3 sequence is CASSLDFFLSYEQYF.

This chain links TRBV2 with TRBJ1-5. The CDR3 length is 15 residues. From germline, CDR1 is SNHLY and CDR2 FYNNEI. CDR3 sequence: CASSDGRSSNQPQHF.

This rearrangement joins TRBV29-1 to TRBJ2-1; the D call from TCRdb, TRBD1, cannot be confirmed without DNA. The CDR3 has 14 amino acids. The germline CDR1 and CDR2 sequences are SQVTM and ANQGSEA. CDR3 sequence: CSVGDRGTYNEQFF.

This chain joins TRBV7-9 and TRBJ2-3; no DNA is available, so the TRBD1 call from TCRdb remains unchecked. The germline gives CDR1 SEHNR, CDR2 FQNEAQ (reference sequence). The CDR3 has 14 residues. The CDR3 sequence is CAVAGSHSGDTQYF.

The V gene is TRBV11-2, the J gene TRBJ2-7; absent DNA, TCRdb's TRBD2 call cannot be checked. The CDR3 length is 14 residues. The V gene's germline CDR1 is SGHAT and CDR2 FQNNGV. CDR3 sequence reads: CASSLVRSSREQYF.

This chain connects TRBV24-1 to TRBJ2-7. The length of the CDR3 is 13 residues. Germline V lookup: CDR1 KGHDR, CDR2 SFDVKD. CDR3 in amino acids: CATSPDSSYEQYF.

CDR3 sequence: CASSRTENPYEQYF. This chain links TRBV7-9 with TRBJ2-7; the TRBD1 assignment by TCRdb is unverifiable without DNA. CDR1 and CDR2 from the germline V gene are SEHNR and FQNEAQ (reference sequence). CDR3 length: 14 residues.

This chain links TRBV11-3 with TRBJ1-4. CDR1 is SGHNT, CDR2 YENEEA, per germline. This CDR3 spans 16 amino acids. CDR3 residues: CASSLDGGKPNEKLFF.

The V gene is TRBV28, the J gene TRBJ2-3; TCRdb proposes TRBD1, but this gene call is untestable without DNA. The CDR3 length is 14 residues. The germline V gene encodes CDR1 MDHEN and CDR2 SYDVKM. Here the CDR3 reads CASSLFAPSDTQYF.

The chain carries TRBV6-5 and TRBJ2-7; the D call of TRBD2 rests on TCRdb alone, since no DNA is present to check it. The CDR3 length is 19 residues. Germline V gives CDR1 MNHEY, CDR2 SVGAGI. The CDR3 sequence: CASSYSTWASGPSPYEQYF.

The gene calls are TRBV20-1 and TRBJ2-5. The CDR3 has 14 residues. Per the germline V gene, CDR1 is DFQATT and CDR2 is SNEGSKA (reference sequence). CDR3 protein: CSARDRRYQETQYF.

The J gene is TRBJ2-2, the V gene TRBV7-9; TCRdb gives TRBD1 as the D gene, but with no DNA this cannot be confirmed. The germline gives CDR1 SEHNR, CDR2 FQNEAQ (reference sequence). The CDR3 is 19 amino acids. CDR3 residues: CASVILAGFGTGYTGELFF.

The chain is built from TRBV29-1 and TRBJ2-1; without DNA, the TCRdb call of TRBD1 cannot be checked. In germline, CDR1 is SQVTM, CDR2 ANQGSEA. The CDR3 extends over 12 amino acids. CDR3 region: CSVETGLLVQFF.